The 7 T cell receptor beta chains below all came from one sample that was sequenced in a study of blood T cells in healthy people across ages. A sample-barcoded 5' primer and a J-beta primer mix were used in a second PCR of roughly 6 to 12 cycles. Via MiXCR, TCRdb re-called the 5' RACE reads, giving one row per CDR3 protein. This table has approximately 1.5 million distinct CDR3 sequences, about 45% appearing once. Specimen: blood. Every receptor here comes from a woman aged 18-35 years in good health.

To note about this clonotype: Germline is not matched at one junction end, which may reflect a read error. The V gene is TRBV12-3 or TRBV12-4, the J gene TRBJ1-6; D is undetermined. This CDR3 spans 13 amino acids. CDR3 region: CASSHSFNSPLHF. The CDR3 bases are TGTGCCAGCAGCCACTCCTTTAATTCACCCCTCCACTTT.

The chain uses TRBV6-5 and TRBJ1-1, with 7 bases aligning to TRBD1. Germline CDR1 is MNHEY and CDR2 is SVGAGI. Losses at the gene ends were 0 bases for V and 5 bases for J; bases not matched to a gene: 9. The CDR3 covers 16 residues. CDR3 sequence (DNA): TGTGCCAGCAGTTACTCGAAGACAGGGCTGACGACTGAAGCTTTCTTT. Translated: CASSYSKTGLTTEAFF.

The sample holds a few counts of this clonotype. The chain carries TRBV9 and TRBJ2-1; 10 nucleotides align to TRBD2. The germline V gene has CDR1 SGDLS and CDR2 YYNGEE. Trimming removed 4 bases from V and 4 bases from J; junction bases left unmatched: 5. The CDR3 has 15 residues. CDR3 nucleotides: TGTGCCAGCAGCAGACTAGCGGGCATTTACAATGAGCAGTTCTTC. The encoded protein is CASSRLAGIYNEQFF.

The J gene is TRBJ1-2, the V gene TRBV10-3, with D possibly being TRBD1 (6 bases). Germline CDR1 is ENHRY and CDR2 is SYGVKD. The CDR3 consists of 14 residues. V was trimmed by 6 bases and J by 6 bases, leaving 17 bases between them. The CDR3 region is CAIRQQGMTDGYTF. In nucleotides, the CDR3 is TGTGCCATCAGGCAACAGGGTATGACGGATGGCTACACCTTC.

The chain couples TRBV20-1 to TRBJ2-3, with TRBD2 identical over 11 bases. The CDR3 is 15 amino acids. Germline values: CDR1 DFQATT, CDR2 SNEGSKA (reference sequence). V dropped 3 bases and J dropped 4; count of bases not matched to a gene: 6. The CDR3 bases are TGCAGTGCTAGGAGTAGCGGGAGGGGTGCAGATACGCAGTATTTT. It codes for CSARSSGRGADTQYF.

This clonotype was counted only a few times. The V and J genes are TRBV6-2 or TRBV6-3 and TRBJ1-2; D call uncertain. Deletions cut 0 bases from V and 4 bases from J, with 6 bases between. The CDR3 covers 13 residues. The germline V gene has CDR1 MNHEY and CDR2 SVGEGT. For the CDR3, the DNA is TGTGCCAGCAGTTACTCGAGCATCTATGGCTACACCTTC. Its translation: CASSYSSIYGYTF.

This sequence joins TRBV4-3 and TRBJ1-2; D perhaps matches TRBD1 (6 bases). Trimming took 0 bases from V and 5 from J, leaving 16 bases between them. The germline gives CDR1 LGHNA, CDR2 YSLEER. The CDR3 is 16 amino acids. As DNA, the CDR3 is TGCGCCAGCAGCCAAGAAGCTTGGACAGAGATTTATGGCTACACCTTC. It specifies CASSQEAWTEIYGYTF.